This T cell receptor beta chain came from a study of vaccination and CD4 T cells after COVID-19. On the study more broadly: At days 161 to 241 post-vaccination, as well as at day 14, three convalescent patients were sampled. Study outcomes and limitations: Spike mono-reactivity was evident in 304 of the 307 vaccine-specific clones derived from convalescent patients.

At the Johns Hopkins FTIC core, DNA taken from cultured CD4+ T cells was sequenced by way of the Oncomine TCR Beta short-read assay. It was from cultured CD4+ T cells that genomic DNA was extracted. TCRdb reprocessed the PCR reads with MiXCR, giving one entry per CDR3 protein. The table includes about 22,000 distinct CDR3 sequences, under 40% detected once. Time point defined: late sampling 161 to 241 days after vaccination in three convalescent patients. As for treatment: 10-day PBMC culture with coronavirus spike peptide pools or control peptides (ViraFEST assay). The ViraFEST method relied on peptide pools to expand antigen-specific T cells, followed by TCR sequencing. Looked up from germline, CDR1 is MGHRA and CDR2 is YSYEKL. The CDR3 has 15 residues. Between the trimmed V and J ends, which lost 1 base and 8 bases, there was a span of 17 bases. Notes on this clonotype: The antigen remains undetermined.

This rearrangement joins TRBV4-1 to TRBJ1-2, with D uncertain. The sequenced sample was CD4+ T cells from blood, cultured in vitro, obtained about 7 months after SARS-CoV-2 vaccination. The sequence derives from a human donor who had recovered from COVID-19. This CDR3 reads CASSQAWDPRFGYTF. CDR3 in DNA: TGCGCCAGCAGCCAAGCTTGGGATCCTCGTTTCGGCTACACCTTC.